The 14 T cell receptor beta chains below come from one sample, sequenced in a study of technical replicates of blood from several donors. Clones were read by immunoSEQ multiplex PCR, and TCRdb kept only the in-frame ones, dropping some. The table has tens of thousands of clones, about 94% seen once. The sequencing sample was made of T cells isolated from PBMCs. Every receptor here comes from a human donor in good health.

CDR3 sequence reads: CASRPGTPGAYNEQFF. Written as DNA, the CDR3 is TGTGCCAGCAGGCCCGGGACACCCGGCGCCTACAATGAGCAGTTCTTC. This chain links TRBV7-9 with TRBJ2-1; TRBD1 might be the D (6 bases). Germline CDR1 reads SEHNR; CDR2 reads FQNEAQ (reference sequence). V lost 6 bases, J lost 2 bases, and 17 bases lay in between. CDR3 length: 16 residues.

The rearrangement uses TRBV19 and TRBJ1-6; possible D gene TRBD1, 5 bases. The CDR3 runs to 14 residues. Trimming pared 7 bases from V and 9 bases from J, leaving 16 bases between. CDR1 is LNHDA and CDR2 is SQIVND in the germline V gene (reference sequence). Here the CDR3 DNA reads TGTGCCAGTACTATGACAGAATTCGGTTCACCCCTCCACTTT. Its protein is CASTMTEFGSPLHF. The entire variable domain, with the rest obtained from reference TRBV19 and TRBJ1-6, is as follows: DGGITQSPKYLFRKEGQNVTLSCEQNLNHDAMYWYRQDPGQGLRLIYYSQIVNDFQKGDIAEGYSVSREKKESFPLTVTSAQKNPTAFYLCASTMTEFGSPLHFGNGTRLTVT.

The chain uses TRBV28 and TRBJ1-6; D is unresolved. This CDR3 spans 16 amino acids. V was trimmed by 3 bases and J by 4 bases, leaving 13 bases between them. The germline gives CDR1 MDHEN, CDR2 SYDVKM. The DNA of the CDR3 is TGTGCCAGCAGTTTCGAGGGAGCCTTGTATAATTCACCCCTCCACTTT. This gives the protein CASSFEGALYNSPLHF.

This chain links TRBV6-1 with TRBJ2-1; 10 bases map to TRBD2. V gave up 3 bases and J gave up 8 bases; unmatched junction bases: 4. CDR1 MNHNS and CDR2 SASEGT come from the germline V gene. The CDR3 has 14 amino acids. CDR3: CASSDMSGRDEQFF. For the CDR3, the DNA is TGTGCCAGCAGTGATATGAGCGGGAGGGATGAGCAGTTCTTC.

This clone was seen once. V and J are TRBV7-9 and TRBJ1-2; tentatively, D is TRBD1 (6 bases). The CDR3 runs 14 residues. The V gene lost 1 base and the J gene lost 5 bases, with 11 bases spanning the gap. CDR1 is SEHNR and CDR2 is FQNEAQ in the germline V gene (reference sequence). This CDR3 is CASSLVGGVYGYTF. For the CDR3, the DNA is TGTGCCAGCAGCTTAGTAGGGGGAGTATATGGCTACACCTTC.

V is TRBV19 and J is TRBJ2-7; the D is unclear. Germline lookup yields CDR1 LNHDA and CDR2 SQIVND (reference sequence). There are 12 residues in the CDR3. The V end was cut by 4 bases, the J end by 7 bases, with 11 bases between. The CDR3 sequence: CASSNRNGEQYF. The CDR3 DNA sequence: TGTGCCAGTAGTAACCGCAACGGGGAGCAGTACTTC.

CDR3: CASSQELGLAGEETQYF. The DNA for the CDR3 is TGTGCCAGCAGCCAAGAGTTGGGACTAGCGGGGGAAGAGACCCAGTACTTC. The chain has TRBV14 and TRBJ2-5; 14 bases match TRBD2. The CDR3 runs 17 residues. The V segment lost 0 bases and the J segment 3 bases; nucleotides outside the gene matches: 3. Germline V gene sequence: CDR1 SGHDN, CDR2 FVKESK. The complete variable domain, with remaining parts taken from reference TRBV14 and TRBJ2-5, reads EAGVTQFPSHSVIEKGQTVTLRCDPISGHDNLYWYRRVMGKEIKFLLHFVKESKQDESGMPNNRFLAERTGGTYSTLKVQPAELEDSGVYFCASSQELGLAGEETQYFGPGTRLLVL.

The rearrangement uses TRBV27 and TRBJ2-7; unclear D gene. The V gene's germline CDR1 is MNHEY and CDR2 SMNVEV (reference sequence). CDR3 length equals 11 residues. Trimming removed 5 bases at V and 3 bases at J, with 5 bases between. The CDR3 protein is CASSAGYEQYF. CDR3 nucleotide sequence: TGTGCCAGCAGTGCCGGCTACGAGCAGTACTTC.

The chain joins TRBV19 to TRBJ1-2; D might be TRBD1 (6 bases). CDR3 length: 14 amino acids. The germline V and J ends were trimmed by 6 bases and 8 bases, with 19 bases remaining between them. Germline CDR1 reads LNHDA; CDR2 reads SQIVND (reference sequence). The CDR3 sequence is CASSEALDSLGYTF. The CDR3 region has the DNA TGTGCCAGTAGCGAAGCTCTGGACAGCCTGGGCTACACCTTC.

The chain couples TRBV19 to TRBJ2-3; no clear D gene. V was clipped by 1 base and J by 3 bases, with 8 bases between them. This CDR3 has 14 amino acids. Germline loops: CDR1 LNHDA, CDR2 SQIVND (reference sequence). In nucleotides, the CDR3 is TGTGCCAGTAGTATAGGGAGTTGGACAGATACGCAGTATTTT. It is translated as CASSIGSWTDTQYF.

V and J are TRBV19 and TRBJ1-3; D may be TRBD1 (5 bases). CDR3 length: 14 amino acids. Germline V gives CDR1 LNHDA, CDR2 SQIVND (reference sequence). Trimming cost V 6 bases and J 4 bases, with 13 bases left between them. Here the CDR3 reads CASREQVDGNTIYF. In nucleotides, the CDR3 is TGTGCCAGTAGGGAACAGGTAGACGGAAACACCATATATTTT.

The chain uses TRBV2 and TRBJ2-7; TRBD2 might be the D (6 bases). V gave up 7 bases and J gave up 2 bases, with 12 bases separating them. Germline CDR1 reads SNHLY; CDR2 reads FYNNEI. The CDR3 spans 13 residues. The CDR3 DNA is TGTGCCAGCACTTTTGGAGGGGCCTACGAGCAGTACTTC. Its protein is CASTFGGAYEQYF.

V is TRBV9 and J is TRBJ2-1; tentative D call: TRBD1 (5 bases). With 0 bases removed from V and 7 bases from J, the gap between germline ends came to 14 bases. The CDR3 runs 15 residues. Germline V gives CDR1 SGDLS, CDR2 YYNGEE. CDR3 DNA: TGTGCCAGCAGCGTAGGGCAGGGAAGGGGAAATGAGCAGTTCTTC. It codes for CASSVGQGRGNEQFF.

The CDR3 sequence: CASSNSVEAGAYNEQFF. The DNA for the CDR3 is TGCGCCAGCAGTAACTCTGTAGAAGCAGGGGCCTACAATGAGCAGTTCTTC. The chain links TRBV10-2 to TRBJ2-1; the D gene is possibly TRBD1 (6 bases). Looked up from germline, CDR1 is WSHSY and CDR2 is SAAADI. V shed 5 bases and J shed 2 bases, with 19 bases lying between them. CDR3 length: 17 amino acids.